Below, 30 T cell receptor beta chains from the same sample are listed, as sequenced in a study of glioma-infiltrating T cells. TCR alpha and beta CDR3 regions were amplified from RNA using iRepertoire nested multiplex PCR. MiXCR, applied by TCRdb to the multiplex PCR reads, yields one record per CDR3 protein. The top ten clones hold 12% of a sample with 300,000 to 450,000 distinct CDR3 sequences, 41% of them seen once. The sequencing input was glioma tissue, nonneoplastic brain tissue, or PBMCs (not recorded which). These receptors came from a human donor with low-grade glioma or glioblastoma, undergoing nonglioma brain surgery, or in good health (not recorded which).

This chain uses TRBV5-4 with TRBJ2-5; D ambiguous. The V gene's germline CDR1 is SGHNT and CDR2 YYREEE (reference sequence). The CDR3 is 16 amino acids. Between the trimmed V and J ends, which lost 0 bases and 2 bases, there was a span of 14 bases. The CDR3, as DNA: TGTGCCAGCAGCTTGGGTGGACCTCGAAAACAAGAGACCCAGTACTTC. The encoded protein is CASSLGGPRKQETQYF.

The chain uses TRBV7-9 and TRBJ2-1; D could derive from TRBD1 or TRBD2 (5 bases each). The V gene lost 3 bases and the J gene lost 11 bases, with 11 bases spanning the gap. Germline V gene lookup returns CDR1 SEHNR and CDR2 FQNEAQ (reference sequence). This CDR3 has 12 amino acids. CDR3 amino acids: CASSFLLGQQFF. CDR3 sequence (DNA): TGTGCCAGCAGCTTTCTCCTGGGACAGCAGTTCTTC.

V usage is TRBV7-6 and J usage is TRBJ2-1; TRBD2 matches at 8 bases. CDR1 and CDR2 (germline): SGHVS, FNYEAQ. V was pared by 2 bases and J by 6 bases, with 6 bases of the junction left unmatched. CDR3 size: 15 residues. CDR3 DNA: TGTGCCAGCAGCTTACGACTAGCGCCTGTCAATGAGCAGTTCTTC. It encodes CASSLRLAPVNEQFF.

This sequence joins TRBV2 and TRBJ2-1; tentatively, D is TRBD2 (6 bases). V was clipped by 3 bases and J by 16 bases, with 19 bases between them. The CDR3 length is 13 residues. CDR1 is SNHLY and CDR2 is FYNNEI in the germline V gene. The CDR3 region is CASSDAARLGFFF. In nucleotides, the CDR3 is TGTGCCAGCAGTGACGCAGCGAGACTAGGGTTCTTCTTC.

In this sample, this clonotype turned up a few times. The chain combines TRBV20-1 with TRBJ1-3; tentatively, D is TRBD1 (5 bases). The V gene lost 6 bases and the J gene lost 2 bases, with 14 bases spanning the gap. CDR3 size: 14 residues. Germline CDR1 DFQATT, CDR2 SNEGSKA (reference sequence). The CDR3 sequence: CSATTGGPGNTIYF. DNA for the CDR3: TGCAGTGCAACAACAGGCGGACCTGGAAACACCATATATTTT.

This chain joins TRBV20-1 and TRBJ2-3; D is ambiguous. CDR1 is DFQATT and CDR2 is SNEGSKA in the germline V gene (reference sequence). CDR3 length: 13 amino acids. Trimming removed 7 bases from V and 2 bases from J, with 13 bases in between. CDR3: CSGEMESTDTQYF. DNA of the CDR3: TGCAGTGGAGAAATGGAGTCCACAGATACGCAGTATTTT.

The table lists this clonotype with many counts. The gene calls are TRBV28 and TRBJ1-4, with unresolved D. Trimming took off 2 bases at V and 11 bases at J, with 24 bases between the two ends. This CDR3 region has 17 residues. The germline V gene encodes CDR1 MDHEN and CDR2 SYDVKM. CDR3 in amino acids: CASSLSYGASASFKLFF. The CDR3 DNA is TGTGCCAGCAGTTTAAGCTACGGCGCTTCGGCATCATTCAAACTGTTTTTT.

This clonotype was counted ten times or more. The CDR3 bases are TGTGCCAGCGCCCGCGGAACTACCTACGAGCAGTACTTC. Translation gives CASARGTTYEQYF. The rearrangement joins TRBV27 to TRBJ2-7; D gene ambiguous. This CDR3 has 13 amino acids. V lost 8 bases to trimming and J lost 2 bases, with 13 bases between them. The germline gives CDR1 MNHEY, CDR2 SMNVEV (reference sequence).

This chain joins TRBV18 and TRBJ1-1; 8 positions match TRBD1. The CDR3 is 15 residues long. The trim removed 2 bases at V and 3 bases at J, leaving 5 bases unmatched. CDR1 KGHSH and CDR2 LQKENI come from the germline V gene. The CDR3 sequence: CASSPSTGEDTEAFF. In nucleotides, the CDR3 is TGTGCCAGCTCACCATCGACAGGGGAGGACACTGAAGCTTTCTTT.

This clonotype occurred many times. The chain recombines TRBV27 with TRBJ2-1, with 10 nucleotides matching TRBD1. CDR1 is MNHEY, CDR2 SMNVEV, per germline (reference sequence). Germline trimming cut 8 bases from V and 4 bases from J; bases unmatched to any gene: 5. The CDR3 runs 14 residues. CDR3 in DNA: TGTGCCAGCCTCCCGGGACAGGGGTACAATGAGCAGTTCTTC. Protein: CASLPGQGYNEQFF.

This clonotype showed up many times. The junction differs from germline at one of its ends, possibly a read error. The rearrangement uses TRBV2 and TRBJ2-3, with D uncertain. The germline CDR1 and CDR2 sequences are SNHLY and FYNNEI. This CDR3 spans 16 amino acids. CDR3 region: CASREGIARITDTQYF. The DNA for the CDR3 is TGTGCCAGCAGGGAAGGGATCGCCAGAATCACAGATACGCAGTATTTT.

This clonotype was found once. The rearrangement uses TRBV28 and TRBJ2-1; TRBD2 agrees at 9 bases. The CDR3 is 15 residues long. Germline assignment: CDR1 MDHEN and CDR2 SYDVKM. With 3 bases clipped from V and 7 bases from J, the junction kept 7 bases outside the gene matches. The CDR3 reads CASSFVTSGWNEQFF. The CDR3 DNA sequence: TGTGCCAGCAGTTTTGTCACTAGCGGGTGGAATGAGCAGTTCTTC.

This chain joins TRBV12-3 or TRBV12-4 and TRBJ1-2, with unresolved D. The CDR3 sequence is 15 residues long. Trimming left V 3 bases short and J 4 bases short, with 15 bases between. As DNA, the CDR3 is TGTGCCAGCAGTTTTGGTATAGAGGGTACCTATGGCTACACCTTC. This sequence encodes CASSFGIEGTYGYTF.

The chain uses TRBV4-3 and TRBJ2-2; no reliable D call. V lost 2 bases and J 8 bases, leaving 12 bases between the germline ends. The CDR3 extends over 14 amino acids. Germline CDR1 LGHNA, CDR2 YSLEER. The CDR3 DNA is TGCGCCAGCAGCCAACTCAATCAGGCTGGGGAGCTGTTTTTT. Amino acids: CASSQLNQAGELFF.

CDR3 sequence: CASTLRDLSYEQFF. The DNA of the CDR3 is TGTGCCAGCACCTTACGGGACCTATCCTATGAGCAGTTCTTC. The chain employs TRBV28 and TRBJ2-1; D is tentatively TRBD1 or TRBD2 (5 bases each). Trimming removed 7 bases from V and 8 bases from J, with 18 bases in between. The CDR3 covers 14 residues. Germline CDR1 MDHEN, CDR2 SYDVKM.

This clonotype has ten or more counts. J is TRBJ2-5 and V is TRBV28; TRBD1 aligns across 7 bases. The CDR3 has 11 amino acids. V lost 5 bases, J lost 14 bases, and 8 bases stayed unmatched. The germline V gene encodes CDR1 MDHEN and CDR2 SYDVKM. The CDR3 DNA reads TGTGCCAGCAGTCCTCAGGGGGTTTTATACTTC. This sequence encodes CASSPQGVLYF.

Concerning this clonotype: Sequence at one end of the junction differs from germline and may be a read error. The rearrangement joins TRBV12-3 or TRBV12-4 to TRBJ2-2, with TRBD2 matching over 14 bases. The CDR3 has 15 amino acids. For the CDR3, the DNA is TGTGCCAGCAGTCCGGGACTAGCGGGGGCCGGGGAGCTGCTTTTT. Protein product: CASSPGLAGAGELLF.

A few counts support this clonotype. This rearrangement joins TRBV6-2 or TRBV6-3 to TRBJ2-7; 7 nucleotides line up with TRBD2. With V trimmed by 0 bases and J by 2 bases, 7 bases remained unmatched. The CDR3 covers 16 residues. Germline CDR1 is MNHEY and CDR2 is SVGEGT. The CDR3 nucleotides read TGTGCCAGCAGTTACTCGAGTAACGGGAGGCCCTACGAGCAGTACTTC. Translating it yields CASSYSSNGRPYEQYF.

The CDR3 here is CASSLSRLAGRSYNEQFF. The CDR3 DNA reads as TGTGCCAGCAGTTTATCCCGACTAGCGGGACGCTCCTACAATGAGCAGTTCTTC. The chain recombines TRBV12-3 or TRBV12-4 with TRBJ2-1, with 11 bases that match TRBD2. V gave up 2 bases and J gave up 0 bases; unmatched junction bases: 6. The CDR3 has 18 amino acids.

The chain recombines TRBV28 with TRBJ2-1; D remains ambiguous. CDR1 is MDHEN, CDR2 SYDVKM, per germline. V was trimmed by 5 bases and J by 3 bases, leaving 26 bases between them. The CDR3 runs 19 residues. The CDR3 loop reads CASSQNVLGRAANYNEQFF. The CDR3 coding sequence is TGTGCCAGCAGTCAGAATGTATTAGGAAGGGCAGCCAACTACAATGAGCAGTTCTTC. Drawing the rest from reference TRBV28 and TRBJ2-1, the complete variable domain is DVKVTQSSRYLVKRTGEKVFLECVQDMDHENMFWYRQDPGLGLRLIYFSYDVKMKEKGDIPEGYSVSREKKERFSLILESASTNQTSMYLCASSQNVLGRAANYNEQFFGPGTRLTVL.

This clonotype has just a few counts. The chain is built from TRBV27 and TRBJ2-6; weak D call: TRBD2 (6 bases). The CDR3 totals 14 residues. V gave up 8 bases and J gave up 1 base, with 9 bases separating them. Germline-derived CDR1 and CDR2 are MNHEY and SMNVEV (reference sequence). DNA for the CDR3: TGTGCCAGCGTGGGGGGATCTGGGGCCAACGTCCTGACTTTC. It translates to CASVGGSGANVLTF. Filled out from reference TRBV27 and TRBJ2-6, the complete variable domain reads EAQVTQNPRYLITVTGKKLTVTCSQNMNHEYMSWYRQDPGLGLRQIYYSMNVEVTDKGDVPEGYKVSRKEKRNFPLILESPSPNQTSLYFCASVGGSGANVLTFGAGSRLTVL.

The V gene is TRBV4-1, the J gene TRBJ2-1, with a possible D match to TRBD2 (6 bases). V lost 1 base and J 0 bases, leaving 13 bases between the germline ends. The CDR3 is 17 amino acids. Germline CDR1 MGHRA, CDR2 YSYEKL. Written as DNA, the CDR3 is TGCGCCAGCAGCCAAGCGACGGACGGGGGCTCCTACAATGAGCAGTTCTTC. It translates to CASSQATDGGSYNEQFF.

V and J are TRBV12-3 or TRBV12-4 and TRBJ1-5, with a weak D call TRBD1 (5 bases). Trimming removed 3 bases at V and 5 bases at J, with 14 bases between. There are 15 residues in the CDR3. CDR3 in DNA: TGTGCCAGCAGTTTGGGGAGACAAGGGGATCAGCCCCAGCATTTT. Translated, it gives CASSLGRQGDQPQHF.

This clonotype showed up just a few times. The chain recombines TRBV7-9 with TRBJ1-1; D is unresolved. Trimming removed 3 bases from V and 7 bases from J, with 12 bases in between. The CDR3 runs 13 residues. The germline V gene has CDR1 SEHNR and CDR2 FQNEAQ (reference sequence). The CDR3 DNA follows: TGTGCCAGCAGCTTCGAGGGCCACTATGAAGCTTTCTTT. Translating it yields CASSFEGHYEAFF.

The chain links TRBV12-3 or TRBV12-4 to TRBJ1-2, with D perhaps matching TRBD1 (5 bases). V lost 6 bases and J lost 1, with 15 bases in between. The CDR3 consists of 15 residues. The chain's CDR3 is CASSRSGTGNYGYTF. CDR3 coding DNA: TGTGCCAGCAGCCGCTCCGGGACTGGTAACTATGGCTACACCTTC.

Details on this clonotype: Since a much larger clone is just one base distant, this may be a read error. This rearrangement joins TRBV7-2 to TRBJ2-5; perhaps TRBD1 as D (6 bases). Germline CDR1 is SGHTA and CDR2 is FQGNSA. The CDR3 loop spans 14 amino acids. The CDR3 reads CVSSQGTEQETQYF. Here the CDR3 DNA reads TGTGTCAGCAGCCAGGGGACCGAACAAGAGACCCAGTACTTC.

Concerning this clonotype: One junction end does not reproduce the germline sequence, and a read error may be involved. The rearrangement joins TRBV6-6 to TRBJ2-7, with D perhaps matching TRBD1 or TRBD2 (6 bases each). The germline V gene has CDR1 MNHNY and CDR2 SVGAGI (reference sequence). The CDR3 totals 15 residues. CDR3 sequence: CASSYSRGVKDEQHF. In DNA, the CDR3 is TGTGCCAGCAGTTACTCGAGGGGGGTTAAAGACGAGCAGCACTTC.

This clonotype was detected many times. This chain uses TRBV2 with TRBJ2-7, with 11 bases that match TRBD2. The V gene end was trimmed by 4 bases and the J gene end by 3 bases; junction bases not matched to a gene: 2. The CDR3 totals 14 residues. CDR1 and CDR2 from the germline V gene are SNHLY and FYNNEI. This CDR3 reads CASSGLAGYYEQYF. The CDR3 region has the DNA TGTGCCAGCAGTGGACTAGCGGGATACTACGAGCAGTACTTC.

This clonotype was seen ten or more times. J is TRBJ2-1 and V is TRBV6-2 or TRBV6-3; TRBD1 might be the D (6 bases). This CDR3 has 16 amino acids. Germline V gene lookup returns CDR1 MNHEY and CDR2 SVGEGT. V was pared by 6 bases and J by 1 base, with 16 bases between. DNA of the CDR3: TGTGCCAGCAGCCCCTGGGGGCGCAGGTCCTACAATGAGCAGTTCTTC. Amino acids: CASSPWGRRSYNEQFF.

The chain carries TRBV7-9 and TRBJ2-5, with TRBD2 matching over 12 bases. Matching the DNA end better, TRBJ2-7 makes the J call doubtful. Germline loops: CDR1 SEHNR, CDR2 FQNEAQ (reference sequence). The CDR3 length is 14 residues. The CDR3 protein is CASSETSGSSEQYF. Here the CDR3 DNA reads TGTGCCAGCAGTGAGACTAGCGGGAGCTCCGAGCAGTACTTC.